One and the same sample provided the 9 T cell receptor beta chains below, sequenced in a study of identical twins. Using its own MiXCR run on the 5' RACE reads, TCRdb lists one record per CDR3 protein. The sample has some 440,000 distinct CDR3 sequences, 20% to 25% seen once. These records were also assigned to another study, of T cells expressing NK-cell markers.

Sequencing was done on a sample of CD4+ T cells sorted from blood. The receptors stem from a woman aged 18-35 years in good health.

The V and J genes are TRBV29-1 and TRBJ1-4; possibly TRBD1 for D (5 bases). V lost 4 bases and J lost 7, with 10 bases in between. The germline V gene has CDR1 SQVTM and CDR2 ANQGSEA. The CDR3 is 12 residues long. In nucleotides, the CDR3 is TGCAGCGTTGCGTGGGGGAGTGAAAAACTGTTTTTT. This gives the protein CSVAWGSEKLFF.

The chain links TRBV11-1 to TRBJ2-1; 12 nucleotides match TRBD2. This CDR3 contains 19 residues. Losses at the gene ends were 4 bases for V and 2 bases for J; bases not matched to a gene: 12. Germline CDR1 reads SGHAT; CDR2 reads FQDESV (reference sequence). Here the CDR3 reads CASSSPTKGTSGPYNEQFF. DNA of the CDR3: TGTGCCAGCAGCTCACCAACTAAAGGGACTAGCGGGCCCTACAATGAGCAGTTCTTC.

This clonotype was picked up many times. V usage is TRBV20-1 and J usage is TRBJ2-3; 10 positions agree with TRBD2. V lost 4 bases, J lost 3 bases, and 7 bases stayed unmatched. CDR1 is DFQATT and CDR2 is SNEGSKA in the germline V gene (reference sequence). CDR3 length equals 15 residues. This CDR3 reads CSATPLAGGTDTQYF. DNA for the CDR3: TGCAGTGCTACGCCGTTAGCGGGAGGAACAGATACGCAGTATTTT.

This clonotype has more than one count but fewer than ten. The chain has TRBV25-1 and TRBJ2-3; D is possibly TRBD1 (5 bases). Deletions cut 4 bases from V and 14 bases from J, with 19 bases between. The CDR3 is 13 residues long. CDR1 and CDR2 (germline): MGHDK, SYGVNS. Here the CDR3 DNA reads TGTGCCAGCAGTGTATTAGGGGCCTCTGAATGGTATTTT. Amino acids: CASSVLGASEWYF.

The CDR3 loop is CASSLGGNGYTF. CDR3 sequence (DNA): TGTGCCAGCAGTTTGGGGGGGAATGGCTACACCTTC. The J gene is TRBJ1-2, the V gene TRBV28, with D tentatively TRBD1 (5 bases). The V gene's germline CDR1 is MDHEN and CDR2 SYDVKM. The V end was cut by 3 bases, the J end by 6 bases, with 8 bases between. The CDR3 covers 12 residues.

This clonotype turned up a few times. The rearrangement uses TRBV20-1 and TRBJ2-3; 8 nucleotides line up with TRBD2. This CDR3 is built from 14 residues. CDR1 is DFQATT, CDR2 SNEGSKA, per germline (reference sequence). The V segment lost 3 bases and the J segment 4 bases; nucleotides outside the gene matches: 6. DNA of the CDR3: TGCAGTGCTAGTGGTGGACTAGCTCCAGATACGCAGTATTTT. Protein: CSASGGLAPDTQYF.

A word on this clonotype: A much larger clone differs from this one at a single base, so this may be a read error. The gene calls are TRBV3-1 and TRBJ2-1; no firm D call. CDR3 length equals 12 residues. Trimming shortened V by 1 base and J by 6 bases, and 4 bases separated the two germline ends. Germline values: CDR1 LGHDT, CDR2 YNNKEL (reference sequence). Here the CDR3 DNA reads TGTGCCAGCAGCCAAGCCTTCAATGAGCAGTTCTTC. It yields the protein CASSQAFNEQFF.

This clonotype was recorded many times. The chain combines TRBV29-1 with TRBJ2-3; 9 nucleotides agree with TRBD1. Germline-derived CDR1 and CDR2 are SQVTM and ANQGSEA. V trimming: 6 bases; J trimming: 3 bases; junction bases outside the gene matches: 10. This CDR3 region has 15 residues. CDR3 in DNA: TGCAGCGTCCTTCGCGGGACAGGGTCGACAGATACGCAGTATTTT. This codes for CSVLRGTGSTDTQYF.

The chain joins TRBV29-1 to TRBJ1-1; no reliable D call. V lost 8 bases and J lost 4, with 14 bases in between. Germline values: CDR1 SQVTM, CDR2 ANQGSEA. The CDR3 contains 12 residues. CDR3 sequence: CSLRVAGTEAFF. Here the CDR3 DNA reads TGCAGCCTCCGGGTTGCCGGCACTGAAGCTTTCTTT.